Detailed here is one TCR beta chain. As yet, its antigen is unknown. The source of the sample is a study of cytomegalovirus exposure and HLA in healthy donors. Study results and limitations: There were about 160 TCR beta chains listed as cytomegalovirus-associated. For most subjects, TCR beta sequences were reported to predict HLA-A and HLA-B alleles with accuracy.

CDR1 is SEHNR, CDR2 FQNEAQ, per germline (reference sequence). With V trimmed by 2 bases and J by 7 bases, 8 bases remained unmatched. CDR3 length: 15 residues. It was healthy bone marrow donors who served as donors. PCR primers comprised 60 Vbeta and 13 Jbeta primers. Clones were sequenced by immunoSEQ multiplex PCR, and TCRdb holds only the in-frame ones, with some missing. The sample holds about 150,000 clones; 80% are singletons and the top ten take 13% to 15%. Sequenced input: PBMCs. The clonotype originates from a woman between 35 and 50 years old in good health and CMV-seronegative. The chain carries TRBV7-9 and TRBJ2-5; 9 bases agree with TRBD2. CDR3 region: CASSLSRGGVGTQYF. CDR3 bases: TGTGCCAGCAGCTTATCGCGGGGGGGGGTCGGGACCCAGTACTTC.